The 5 T cell receptor beta chains reported below all come from one sample, sequenced in a study of human T cells and chemical hapten exposure. Time point specified: patch test 2, 6 weeks after DPC sensitization. As for treatment: therapeutic diphenylcyclopropenone sensitization with weekly scalp DPC. A single record per CDR3 protein comes from TCRdb applying MiXCR to the RACE reads. The top ten hold 3.1% of the sample, which has 90,000 to 110,000 distinct CDR3 sequences, 9% to 9.5% seen once. Sample: whole blood, taken in connection with sensitization to the hapten diphenylcyclopropenone (DPC). These receptors were taken from a middle-aged woman with alopecia areata. Some clones in this sample may be carry-over from other donors' samples.

The chain is built from TRBV18 and TRBJ2-7, with D possibly TRBD1 on 7 matching bases. Germline lookup yields CDR1 KGHSH and CDR2 LQKENI. The CDR3 is 14 amino acids. The V end was cut by 0 bases, the J end by 7 bases, with 13 bases between. CDR3 bases: TGTGCCAGCTCACCACCGCGACAGGGAGGTGAGCAGTACTTC. This gives the protein CASSPPRQGGEQYF.

This chain connects TRBV27 to TRBJ1-2; D is unresolved. V dropped 5 bases and J dropped 4 bases, with 11 bases sitting between them. CDR3 length equals 13 residues. Germline-derived CDR1 and CDR2 are MNHEY and SMNVEV (reference sequence). The CDR3 coding sequence is TGTGCCAGCAGTGTAACTGGGCCCTATGGCTACACCTTC. Amino acids: CASSVTGPYGYTF.

The gene calls are TRBV7-6 and TRBJ1-1, with a possible D match to TRBD1 (5 bases). V lost 5 bases to trimming and J lost 9 bases, with 13 bases between them. The CDR3 covers 12 residues. The germline V gene encodes CDR1 SGHVS and CDR2 FNYEAQ. The CDR3 nucleotides read TGTGCCAGCAGCGAAAGGGGAGGGCAAGCTTTCTTT. Its protein is CASSERGGQAFF.

The table lists this clonotype with a few counts. V and J are TRBV7-6 and TRBJ1-5; maybe TRBD1 (5 bases). Trimming pared 5 bases from V and 0 bases from J, leaving 14 bases between. The CDR3 length is 16 residues. Germline CDR1 reads SGHVS; CDR2 reads FNYEAQ. CDR3 DNA: TGTGCCAGCAGCCCCCGCGAGGGGAATAGCAATCAGCCCCAGCATTTT. It is translated as CASSPREGNSNQPQHF.

The chain uses TRBV11-2 and TRBJ2-5; D perhaps matches TRBD2 (6 bases). V was trimmed by 4 bases and J by 4 bases, leaving 13 bases between them. This CDR3 is built from 14 residues. Germline lookup yields CDR1 SGHAT and CDR2 FQNNGV. CDR3: CASSSASGAETQYF. In DNA form, the CDR3 reads TGTGCCAGCAGCTCCGCCTCGGGAGCAGAGACCCAGTACTTC.